The 6 T cell receptor beta chains in this list originate from one sample, sequenced in a study of T-cell reconstitution after alpha-beta-depleted transplantation in children. As it was prepared, the TCRbeta library received unique molecular identifiers. From the PCR reads, TCRdb called clonotypes with MiXCR, one entry per CDR3 protein. The sample lists 500,000 to 750,000 distinct CDR3 sequences; 25% to 30% were seen once. Material: PBMCs, obtained before TCRalphabeta/CD19-depleted stem cell transplant. The receptors were gathered from a boy under two years old with Wiskott-Aldrich syndrome, due to receive a stem cell transplant.

This clonotype was seen a handful of times. The DNA of the CDR3 is TGCAGCGTGCAACAGGGGGCCAGCACTGAAGCTTTCTTT. Translating it yields CSVQQGASTEAFF. The genes are TRBV29-1 and TRBJ1-1; 9 bases map to TRBD1. This CDR3 is built from 13 residues. Trimming removed 6 bases from V and 4 bases from J; junction bases left unmatched: 6. Per germline, CDR1 SQVTM and CDR2 ANQGSEA.

The chain recombines TRBV24-1 with TRBJ2-2; tentative D call: TRBD1 (6 bases). From germline, CDR1 is KGHDR and CDR2 SFDVKD. The CDR3 contains 15 residues. Trimming stripped 5 bases from V and 0 bases from J, with 9 bases between. The CDR3 reads CATSGGHSNTGELFF. In DNA form, the CDR3 reads TGTGCCACCAGTGGGGGACACTCGAACACCGGGGAGCTGTTTTTT.

In its sample, this clonotype was seen a few times. The rearrangement uses TRBV3-1 and TRBJ2-1; D call uncertain. Trimming removed 4 bases at V and 6 bases at J, with 13 bases between. Germline V gene sequence: CDR1 LGHDT, CDR2 YNNKEL (reference sequence). CDR3 size: 14 residues. The CDR3 nucleotides read TGTGCCAGCAGCCGACGCGGACGGCCCAATGAGCAGTTCTTC. Amino acid sequence: CASSRRGRPNEQFF.

This clonotype was counted a few times. The chain is built from TRBV12-3 or TRBV12-4 and TRBJ2-5, with D perhaps TRBD2 (5 bases). This CDR3 contains 12 residues. Deletions cut 3 bases from V and 7 bases from J, with 9 bases between. The CDR3 DNA reads TGTGCCAGCAGTTTTCCCGGGGTGACCCAGTACTTC. As protein: CASSFPGVTQYF.

V gene TRBV4-1 combines with J gene TRBJ1-5; TRBD1 matches at 9 bases. The CDR3 extends over 15 amino acids. Germline trimming cut 2 bases from V and 4 bases from J; bases unmatched to any gene: 3. The germline gives CDR1 MGHRA, CDR2 YSYEKL. CDR3: CASSQTDRGNQPQHF. CDR3 nucleotides: TGCGCCAGCAGCCAAACTGACAGGGGGAATCAGCCCCAGCATTTT.

This chain uses TRBV7-3 with TRBJ2-2, with TRBD1 matching 11 bases. This CDR3 spans 15 amino acids. V trimming: 5 bases; J trimming: 7 bases; junction bases outside the gene matches: 6. Germline CDR1 and CDR2: SGHTA and FQGTGA. The CDR3, as DNA: TGTGCCAGCAGCCCCAGGACAGGGGGCCACGGGGAGCTGTTTTTT. This codes for CASSPRTGGHGELFF.